The subject of this entry is one TCR beta chain. The antigen remains undetermined. The sample comes from a study of cytomegalovirus exposure and HLA in healthy donors. General observations from the study: CMV antigen specificity of a few CMV-associated chains was confirmed in vitro.

Sequencing used immunoSEQ multiplex PCR; TCRdb keeps in-frame clones, though not all of them. The sample carries approximately 100,000 clones, about 93% recorded once. This TCR was recovered from a woman aged 25 to 39 in good health and CMV-seropositive. The source material was PBMCs.

The CDR3 spells CASSSGLGTYEQYF. The CDR3, as DNA: TGTGCCAGCAGTTCAGGACTAGGTACTTACGAGCAGTACTTC. The genes are TRBV28 and TRBJ2-7; 7 bases fit TRBD2. Per germline, CDR1 MDHEN and CDR2 SYDVKM. The ends lost 4 bases at V and 4 bases at J; junction bases unmatched: 7. This CDR3 is built from 14 residues.